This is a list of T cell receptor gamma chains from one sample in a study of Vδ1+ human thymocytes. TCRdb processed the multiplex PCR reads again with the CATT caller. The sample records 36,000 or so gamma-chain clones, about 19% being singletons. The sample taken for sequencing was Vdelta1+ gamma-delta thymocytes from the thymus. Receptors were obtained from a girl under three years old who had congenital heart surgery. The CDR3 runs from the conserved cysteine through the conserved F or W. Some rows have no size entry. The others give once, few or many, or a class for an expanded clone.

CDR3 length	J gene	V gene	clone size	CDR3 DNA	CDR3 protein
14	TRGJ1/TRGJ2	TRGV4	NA	TGTGCCACCTGGGATGTGGGGAATTATTATAAGAAACTCTTT	CATWDVGNYYKKLF
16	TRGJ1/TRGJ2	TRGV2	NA	TGTGCCACCTGGGACTATTGCTCCGCGAATTATTATAAGAAACTCTTT	CATWDYCSANYYKKLF
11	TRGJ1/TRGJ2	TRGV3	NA	TGTGCCACTCAGGATTATTATAAGAAACTCTTT	CATQDYYKKLF
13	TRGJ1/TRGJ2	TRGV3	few	TGTGCCACCTGGACCCAATGGAGGTATAAGAAACTCTTT	CATWTQWRYKKLF
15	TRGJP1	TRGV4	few	TGTGCCACCTGGGATTTGGTGTCCACTGGTTGGTTCAAGATATTT	CATWDLVSTGWFKIF
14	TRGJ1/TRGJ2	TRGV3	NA	TGTGCCACCTGGGACAGGCTATGCTTTCGCAAGAAACTCTTT	CATWDRLCFRKKLF
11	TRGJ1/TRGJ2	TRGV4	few	TGTGCCACCTGGGTGTACAATAAGAAACTCTTT	CATWVYNKKLF
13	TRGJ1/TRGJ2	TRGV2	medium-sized	TGTGCCACCTGGGACAGCCCTTATTATAAGAAACTCTTT	CATWDSPYYKKLF
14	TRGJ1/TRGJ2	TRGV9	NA	TGTGCCTTGTGGGAGGTGCAAAGCGGGTATAAGAAACTCTTT	CALWEVQSGYKKLF
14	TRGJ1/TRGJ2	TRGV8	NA	TGTGCCACCTGGGATAGCTTCCGTTATTATAAGAAACTCTTT	CATWDSFRYYKKLF
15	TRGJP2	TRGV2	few	TGTGCCACCTGGGACGGGCACGGACCGAATTGGATCAAGACGTTT	CATWDGHGPNWIKTF
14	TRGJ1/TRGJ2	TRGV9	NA	TGTGCCTTGTGGGAGGTATCGAATTATTATAAGAATCTCTTT	CALWEVSNYYKNLF
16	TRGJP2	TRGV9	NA	TGTGCCTTGTGGGTAGAGCTAAATAGTAGTGATTGGATCAAGACGTTT	CALWVELNSSDWIKTF
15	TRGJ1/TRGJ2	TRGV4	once	TGTGCCACCTGGGATGAACGGTTAGATTATTATAAGAAACTCTTT	CATWDERLDYYKKLF
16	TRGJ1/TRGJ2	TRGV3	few	TGTGCCACCTGGGACAGTCGCCTTTCGAATTATTATAAGAAACTCTTT	CATWDSRLSNYYKKLF
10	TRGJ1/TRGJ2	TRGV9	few	TGTGCCTTGTGGGAAAATAAGAAACTCTTT	CALWENKKLF
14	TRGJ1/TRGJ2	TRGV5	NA	TGTGCCACCTGGGACCCTCCCGCCATCTATAAGAAACTCTTT	CATWDPPAIYKKLF
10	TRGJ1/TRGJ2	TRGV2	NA	TGTGCCACCTGGGCGCCTAAGAAACTCTTT	CATWAPKKLF
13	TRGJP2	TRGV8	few	TGTGCCACCTGGGATAGGCCGACTTGGATCAAGACGTTT	CATWDRPTWIKTF
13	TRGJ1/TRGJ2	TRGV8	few	TGTGCCACCTGGGATTGGAGCTATTATAAGAAACTCTTT	CATWDWSYYKKLF
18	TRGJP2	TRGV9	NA	TGTGCCTTGTGGGAGCTGCTTTTCTCCGATAGTAGTGATTGGATCGAGACGTTT	CALWELLFSDSSDWIETF
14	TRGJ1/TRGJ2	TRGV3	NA	TGTGCCACCTGGGACGCGGGTAAGGATTATAAGAAACTCTTT	CATWDAGKDYKKLF
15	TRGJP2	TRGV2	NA	TGTGCCACCTGGGACGGGTGGGGTAGTGATTGGATCAAGACGTTT	CATWDGWGSDWIKTF
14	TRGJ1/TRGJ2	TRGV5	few	TGTGCCACCTGGGACGGGGGAAGGTATTATAAGAAACTCTTT	CATWDGGRYYKKLF
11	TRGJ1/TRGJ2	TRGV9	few	TGTGCCTTGTGGGAGGTCGTCAAGAAACTCTTT	CALWEVVKKLF
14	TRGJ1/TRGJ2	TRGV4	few	TGTGCCACCTGGGACGGACCTCATTATTATAAGAAACTCTTT	CATWDGPHYYKKLF
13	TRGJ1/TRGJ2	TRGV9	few	TGTGCCTTGTGGGAGGGCACTTATTATAAGAAACTCTTT	CALWEGTYYKKLF
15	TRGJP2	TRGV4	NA	TGTGCCACCTGGGATGATGCTGGTAGTGATTGGATCAAGACGTTT	CATWDDAGSDWIKTF
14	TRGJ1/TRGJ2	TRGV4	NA	TGTGCCACCTGGTGCGAGGCCCGGTATTATAAGAAACTCTTT	CATWCEARYYKKLF
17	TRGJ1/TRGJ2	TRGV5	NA	TGTGCCACCTGGGACGGTGGAAGGCCAATCACCGGACATAAGAAACTCTTT	CATWDGGRPITGHKKLF
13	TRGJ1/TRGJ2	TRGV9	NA	TGTGCCTTGTGGGAGGTGGAGTTTTATAAGAAACTCTTT	CALWEVEFYKKLF
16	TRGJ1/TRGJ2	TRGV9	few	TGTGCCTTGTGGGAGGTGATAAGATGGAAGGATTATAAGAAACTCTTT	CALWEVIRWKDYKKLF